The 5 T cell receptor beta chains below come from one sample, sequenced in a study of blood T cell repertoires in COVID-19. Measured with immunoSEQ multiplex PCR; TCRdb has only the in-frame clones, and not every one. The sample gives tens of thousands of clones, 85% of which show up once; 8.5% to 10% is in the top ten. The sequenced sample was peripheral blood. These TCRs come from a man aged 50-60 years with COVID-19, enrolled during active disease.

The chain employs TRBV7-2 and TRBJ1-1; D is unclear. Germline V lookup: CDR1 SGHTA, CDR2 FQGNSA. The CDR3 contains 15 residues. Trimming stripped 4 bases from V and 3 bases from J, with 15 bases between. In DNA form, the CDR3 reads TGTGCCAGCAGCTATCTCGGGGAATCTGACACTGAAGCTTTCTTT. This codes for CASSYLGESDTEAFF. The variable domain in full, completed from reference TRBV7-2 and TRBJ1-1, reads GAGVSQSPSNKVTEKGKDVELRCDPISGHTALYWYRQSLGQGLEFLIYFQGNSAPDKSGLPSDRFSAERTGGSVSTLTIQRTQQEDSAVYLCASSYLGESDTEAFFGQGTRLTVV.

The V call is TRBV9, the J call TRBJ1-1; D is possibly TRBD1 (5 bases). The CDR3 sequence is 15 residues long. Trimming took 0 bases from V and 5 from J, leaving 14 bases between them. Germline CDR1 reads SGDLS; CDR2 reads YYNGEE. As DNA, the CDR3 is TGTGCCAGCAGCGTAGGAGGAACCGGGGGTACTGAAGCTTTCTTT. As protein: CASSVGGTGGTEAFF.

The gene calls are TRBV7-3 and TRBJ2-7; D is ambiguous. Germline V CDR1 and CDR2: SGHTA, FQGTGA. CDR3 size: 12 residues. V lost 4 bases and J 0 bases, leaving 4 bases between the germline ends. The CDR3: CASSSSSYEQYF. In DNA form, the CDR3 reads TGTGCCAGCAGCTCGAGCTCCTACGAGCAGTACTTC.

The chain is built from TRBV7-2 and TRBJ2-3; D uncertain. V shed 2 bases and J shed 4 bases, with 4 bases lying between them. The CDR3 covers 12 residues. Per the germline V gene, CDR1 is SGHTA and CDR2 is FQGNSA. The CDR3 reads CASSLLADTQYF. CDR3 sequence (DNA): TGTGCCAGCAGCTTACTCGCAGATACGCAGTATTTT.

The chain is built from TRBV5-1 and TRBJ2-1; the D gene is possibly TRBD2 (6 bases). Germline V gene data show CDR1 as SGHRS and CDR2 as YFSETQ. V was clipped by 5 bases and J by 0 bases, with 21 bases between them. This CDR3 has 18 residues. CDR3 residues: CASRDGSGGRSSYNEQFF. In nucleotides, the CDR3 is TGCGCCAGCAGGGATGGTAGCGGCGGTCGCAGCTCCTACAATGAGCAGTTCTTC.